Shown below are 3 T cell receptor beta chains from a single sample sequenced in a study of T cells after yellow fever vaccination. A single record per CDR3 protein comes from TCRdb applying MiXCR to the 5' RACE reads. Seen here are some 320,000 distinct CDR3 sequences, about 10% observed once, and the top ten hold around 3.2%. The sample here was CD4+ T cells sorted from PBMCs, taken 45 days after the yellow fever booster vaccination. These receptors all stem from a man aged 18 to 30 who received the YFV17D yellow fever vaccine.

This chain links TRBV28 with TRBJ2-4; unclear D gene. Germline loops: CDR1 MDHEN, CDR2 SYDVKM. V was trimmed by 6 bases and J by 0 bases, leaving 15 bases between them. CDR3 size: 16 residues. The CDR3 region has the DNA TGTGCCAGCAGGGCCTCGCCGCGACTAGCCAAAAACATTCAGTACTTC. Its protein is CASRASPRLAKNIQYF.

This clonotype was detected many times. V gene TRBV6-5 combines with J gene TRBJ2-1; D possibly uses TRBD1 or TRBD2 (6 bases each). V lost 8 bases and J 7 bases, leaving 18 bases between the germline ends. CDR1 is MNHEY and CDR2 is SVGAGI in the germline V gene. The CDR3 runs to 14 residues. The CDR3 reads CASQGQGGWNEQFF. In DNA, the CDR3 is TGTGCCAGCCAGGGCCAAGGGGGGTGGAATGAGCAGTTCTTC.

There are a few counts of this clonotype. This chain uses TRBV3-1 with TRBJ2-1; D unresolved. Between the trimmed V and J ends, which lost 1 base and 4 bases, there was a span of 11 bases. CDR3 size: 15 residues. Germline CDR1 is LGHDT and CDR2 is YNNKEL (reference sequence). CDR3 sequence (DNA): TGTGCCAGCAGCCAAGGGGTTGAACGATACAATGAGCAGTTCTTC. Encoded protein: CASSQGVERYNEQFF.